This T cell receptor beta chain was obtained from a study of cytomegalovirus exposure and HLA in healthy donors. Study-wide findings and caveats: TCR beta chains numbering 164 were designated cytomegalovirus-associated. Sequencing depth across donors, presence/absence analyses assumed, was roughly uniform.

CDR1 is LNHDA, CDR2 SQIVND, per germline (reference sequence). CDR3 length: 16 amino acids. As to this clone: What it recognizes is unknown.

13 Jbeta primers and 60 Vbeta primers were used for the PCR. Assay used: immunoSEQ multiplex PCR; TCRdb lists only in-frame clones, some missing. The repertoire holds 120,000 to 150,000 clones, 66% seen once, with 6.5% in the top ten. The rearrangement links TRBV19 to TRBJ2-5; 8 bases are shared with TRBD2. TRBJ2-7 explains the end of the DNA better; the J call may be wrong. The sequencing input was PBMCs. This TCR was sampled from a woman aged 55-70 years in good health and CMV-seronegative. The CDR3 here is CASSRGPAGGGYEQYF. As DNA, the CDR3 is TGTGCCAGTAGTAGGGGGCCTGCGGGGGGCGGGTACGAGCAGTACTTC.